The present T cell receptor (beta chain) was sequenced within a study of blood T cells in healthy people across ages. Study observations and caveats: Estimates drawn from one million T cells were deemed to understate diversity. Older age coincided with a roughly linear decline in TCR beta diversity per million T cells.

This CDR3 is 18 amino acids long. Trimming at V came to 8 bases and at J to 3 bases, leaving 20 bases not matched to a gene. Per the germline V gene, CDR1 is WNHNN and CDR2 is SYGVQD (reference sequence). This clonotype occurred a few times. Its antigen remains unidentified. Alongside a J-beta primer mix, a sample-barcoded 5' primer served in a second PCR lasting about 7 to 11 cycles. MiXCR, run by TCRdb on the 5' RACE reads, gives a single entry per CDR3 protein. In the table there are fewer than 900,000 distinct CDR3 sequences, roughly two fifths of which are singletons. This chain links TRBV10-1 with TRBJ2-3; the match to TRBD1 covers 7 bases. This receptor was taken from a woman aged 55-75 years in good health. The sequenced sample was blood. The CDR3 region has the DNA TGCGCCAGCTCCGACAGGGCCACTCCAAAGGGTGTAACAGATACGCAGTATTTT. The encoded protein is CASSDRATPKGVTDTQYF.